This TCR beta chain was obtained from a study of CXCR3-negative and CXCR3-positive naive CD8 T cells (dated by TCRdb to 2018 to 2020). For the study in its entirety: In total, 130 million to 150 million TRB reads were obtained, which works out to roughly 1.5 +/- 0.3 million reads per library. Diversity and physicochemical repertoire analyses covered some ten donors pooled from two independent experiments. For the TRBV-TRBJ cluster analysis, the naive subsets came from roughly 5 donors, while the memory cells came from 3 donors. Beyond this particular receptor, the publication reports: Similar TRBV-TRBJ usage was shown by naive CXCR3-negative and CXCR3-positive cells from the same donor, whereas distinct patterns were shown by memory cells. Comparably high repertoire diversity was found in both naive subsets, whereas much lower repertoire diversity was found in memory CD8+ T cells. Freshly isolated PBMCs were used for most assays because CXCR3 expression partially decreased after cryopreservation. TRB CDR3s from CXCR3-positive naive cells showed higher hydrophobicity (lower Kidera factor 4), lower energy, and higher strength and volume indices than CXCR3-negative naive cells. Because surface CD5, which is linked to self-reactivity in mice, was comparable between the naive subsets, TCR interaction strength was also inferred from the physicochemical properties of TRB CDR3s.

Regarding this clonotype: It lacks a known antigen.

Sequenced using a NextSeq 550. The Human TCR Profiling Kit (MiLaboratory) was used to make UMI-labeled 5' RACE TRB cDNA libraries. The full amount of extracted RNA was used for cDNA synthesis, and the full amount of resulting cDNA was used for PCR amplification. Libraries were prepared in parallel with an identical number of PCR cycles. In the authors' own workflow: About 49,000 +/- 11,000 unique UMI-labeled TRB cDNA molecules per library were extracted with MIGEC and MiXCR, with at least two reads per UMI required. Each library averaged 40,000 +/- 10,000 functional in-frame TRB CDR3 nucleotide clonotypes without stop codons. After downsampling to 5000 UMI-labeled TRB molecules per sample, diversity metrics, including normalized Shannon-Wiener and Chao1, were computed in VDJtools. For the central five CDR3 residues, VDJtools calculated physicochemical properties weighted by clonotype size, namely interaction energy, strength, volume and Kidera factor 4. Each entry corresponds to one CDR3 protein sequence from reads that TCRdb reprocessed, and DNA is not given. It is TCRdb's table, rather than the study itself, that gives the V and J calls and clone size. The table for this sample records 150,000 to 180,000 distinct CDR3 sequences. Approximately 0.5% of the sample is in the top ten clones.

Taken from the germline V gene, the CDR1 and CDR2 loops are MNHEY and SVGAGI. CDR3 length: 14 amino acids, cysteine to phenylalanine. The DNA is unrecorded. For each CD8+ T cell subset, flow sorting was done in triplicate, and roughly 320,000 cells per subset went directly into RLT lysis buffer. To keep memory contaminants out, a stringent definition of naive CD8+ T cells was applied: CD45RO-CCR7+CD27+CD95-. Standard density gradient centrifugation was used to isolate peripheral blood mononuclear cells from buffy coats. A FACSAria III was used to flow-sort naive CD8+ T cells into CXCR3-negative and CXCR3-positive populations. An RNeasy Mini Kit was used to extract total RNA from the sorted cells.

The chain employs TRBV6-5 and TRBJ2-5. Material: naive CXCR3+ CD8+ T cells from blood. Explained via the paper, the cell subset or site label denotes: CD45RO-CCR7+CD27+CD95- naive CD8+ T cells expressing CXCR3 (TNR3+). This sequence originates from a human donor in good health. Some clones in this sample may be carry-over from other donors' samples. This receptor has the CDR3 CASSYSRGPETQYF.